This T cell receptor beta chain was sequenced in a study of metastatic and nonmetastatic thyroid tumors. The V and J ends lost 3 bases and 5 bases respectively, with 14 bases between them. The CDR3 consists of 15 residues. All patients were treatment-naive before thyroid surgery. This clone has a count of ten or more. MiXCR re-clonotyped the PCR reads for TCRdb. The table records about 69,000 clones, approximately 14% of them present only once. The sequenced sample was blood. The chain recombines TRBV12-3 or TRBV12-4 with TRBJ1-3; D is unresolved. This TCR derives from a male donor with papillary thyroid cancer or a benign thyroid nodule (not recorded which). Some clones in this sample may be carry-over from other donors' samples. As DNA, the CDR3 is TGTGCCAGCAGTTTCGGGGAATCGCGGAGAAACACCATATATTTT. This encodes CASSFGESRRNTIYF.